Following are 9 T cell receptor beta chains from one sample sequenced in a study of T cell repertoires in cytomegalovirus infection. TCRdb itself ran the reads through MiXCR, one entry per CDR3 protein. The sample lists 310,000 or so distinct CDR3 sequences; roughly 15% were seen once. Sample: PBMCs. These receptors all stem from a human donor in good health (CMV status not recorded). Some clones in this sample may be carry-over from other donors' samples.

This clonotype was picked up many times. This chain uses TRBV7-2 with TRBJ2-7; D gene uncertain. The length of the CDR3 is 11 residues. Trimming left V 3 bases short and J 7 bases short, with 7 bases between. Germline CDR1 reads SGHTA; CDR2 reads FQGNSA. The CDR3 protein is CASSFGLEQYF. The CDR3 bases are TGTGCCAGCAGCTTTGGGTTGGAGCAGTACTTC.

V gene TRBV20-1 combines with J gene TRBJ2-7; no clear D gene. The CDR3 sequence is 15 residues long. Germline CDR1 reads DFQATT; CDR2 reads SNEGSKA (reference sequence). Trimming removed 0 bases at V and 1 base at J, with 13 bases between. CDR3 sequence reads: CSARDLVLPSYEQYF. CDR3 sequence (DNA): TGCAGTGCTAGAGATCTGGTATTGCCGTCCTACGAGCAGTACTTC.

The V and J genes are TRBV28 and TRBJ2-5; TRBD1 might be the D (6 bases). The CDR3 covers 13 residues. Trimming pared 8 bases from V and 1 base from J, leaving 11 bases between. The germline CDR1 and CDR2 sequences are MDHEN and SYDVKM. In nucleotides, the CDR3 is TGTGCCAGCTCGGACAGCAGCCAAGAGACCCAGTACTTC. It translates to CASSDSSQETQYF.

This clonotype was found a few times. The DNA for the CDR3 is TGCAGTGCTAGGCCGCCGGGACTAGTCTCAAAGTACGAGCAGTACTTC. It is translated as CSARPPGLVSKYEQYF. The V call is TRBV20-1, the J call TRBJ2-7; 8 bases align to TRBD2. In germline, CDR1 is DFQATT, CDR2 SNEGSKA (reference sequence). V lost 3 bases and J lost 4; bases outside the gene matches: 14. The CDR3 is made up of 16 amino acids.

There are a few counts of this clonotype. The chain couples TRBV4-1 to TRBJ2-5, with 7 positions matching TRBD2. This CDR3 has 15 amino acids. Germline V gene data show CDR1 as MGHRA and CDR2 as YSYEKL. Trimming cost V 6 bases and J 5 bases; bases outside gene matches: 12. CDR3 bases: TGCGCCAGCAGTCCAGGGCCCGGGGGAGGGGAGACCCAGTACTTC. Protein sequence: CASSPGPGGGETQYF.

The table lists this clonotype with many counts. The rearrangement joins TRBV12-3 or TRBV12-4 to TRBJ1-2, with 8 bases that match TRBD1. The CDR3 length is 14 residues. The V gene end was trimmed by 3 bases and the J gene end by 5 bases; junction bases not matched to a gene: 5. CDR3 DNA: TGTGCCAGCAGTTTTAGTGACAGGGGATATGGCTACACCTTC. Translating it yields CASSFSDRGYGYTF.

This clonotype has more than one count but fewer than ten. The gene calls are TRBV9 and TRBJ2-3; D is ambiguous. This CDR3 has 17 residues. The V gene lost 0 bases and the J gene lost 4 bases, with 18 bases spanning the gap. Germline lookup yields CDR1 SGDLS and CDR2 YYNGEE. The CDR3 region has the DNA TGTGCCAGCAGCGTAGCCGGGCGGCTAAATCACCCAGATACGCAGTATTTT. Translation: CASSVAGRLNHPDTQYF.

This clonotype is a singleton in its sample. The chain combines TRBV29-1 with TRBJ2-1, with 8 bases lining up with TRBD1. The V segment lost 7 bases and the J segment 3 bases; nucleotides outside the gene matches: 5. Germline CDR1 and CDR2: SQVTM and ANQGSEA. The CDR3 has 13 amino acids. This CDR3 is CSARQGLYNEQFF. The CDR3 bases are TGCAGCGCCCGACAGGGGCTCTACAATGAGCAGTTCTTC.

The chain joins TRBV3-1 to TRBJ1-2, with D maybe TRBD1 (5 bases). The CDR3 runs 18 residues. The germline V gene encodes CDR1 LGHDT and CDR2 YNNKEL (reference sequence). V lost 0 bases to trimming and J lost 6 bases, with 23 bases between them. The CDR3 protein is CASSQDRYVISPGDGYTF. In nucleotides, the CDR3 is TGTGCCAGCAGCCAAGATCGGTATGTTATAAGTCCGGGGGATGGCTACACCTTC.